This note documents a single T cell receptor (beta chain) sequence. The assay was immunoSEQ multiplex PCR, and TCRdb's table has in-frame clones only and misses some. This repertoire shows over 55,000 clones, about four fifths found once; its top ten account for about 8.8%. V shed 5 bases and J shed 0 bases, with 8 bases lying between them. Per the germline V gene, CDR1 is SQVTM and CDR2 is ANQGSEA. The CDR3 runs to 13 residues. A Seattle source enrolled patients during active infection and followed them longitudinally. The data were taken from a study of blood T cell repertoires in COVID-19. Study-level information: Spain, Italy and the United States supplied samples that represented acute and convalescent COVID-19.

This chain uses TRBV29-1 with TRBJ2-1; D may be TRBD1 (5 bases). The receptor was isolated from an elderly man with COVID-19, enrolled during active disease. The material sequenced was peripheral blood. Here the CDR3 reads CSVLDSSYNEQFF. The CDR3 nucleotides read TGCAGCGTTTTAGACAGCTCCTACAATGAGCAGTTCTTC.